A single sample gave rise to the 13 T cell receptor beta chains below, sequenced in a study of blood T cell repertoires in COVID-19. Here immunoSEQ multiplex PCR was the method, and the copy in TCRdb shows in-frame clones only, minus some. Of some 45,000 clones in the sample, 83% were seen once. Sequencing was performed on peripheral blood. The receptors come from a man at least 80 years old in a cohort sampled during active COVID-19.

The CDR3 sequence is CSASPGGNYGYTF. The CDR3 region has the DNA TGCAGTGCTAGTCCGGGGGGGAACTATGGCTACACCTTC. The V call is TRBV20-1, the J call TRBJ1-2, with a weak D call TRBD1 (5 bases). CDR1 and CDR2 from the germline V gene are DFQATT and SNEGSKA (reference sequence). Trimming removed 3 bases at V and 2 bases at J, with 10 bases between. This CDR3 has 13 amino acids.

The rearrangement joins TRBV6-2 or TRBV6-3 to TRBJ1-3; D ambiguous. Per germline, CDR1 MNHEY and CDR2 SVGEGT. The CDR3 sequence is 13 residues long. The ends were cut back, 7 bases at V and 4 bases at J, with 11 bases in the middle. The CDR3 here is CASTPREGNTIYF. The CDR3 DNA reads TGTGCCAGCACCCCTCGAGAGGGAAACACCATATATTTT.

The V and J genes are TRBV28 and TRBJ1-1, with D perhaps TRBD1 (5 bases). The CDR3 has 13 residues. Trimming shortened V by 4 bases and J by 3 bases, and 9 bases separated the two germline ends. Germline values: CDR1 MDHEN, CDR2 SYDVKM. CDR3 in DNA: TGTGCCAGCAGTTCCCGACAGCACACTGAAGCTTTCTTT. It translates to CASSSRQHTEAFF.

V and J are TRBV14 and TRBJ2-3; 8 nucleotides agree with TRBD2. Germline-derived CDR1 and CDR2 are SGHDN and FVKESK. The ends lost 9 bases at V and 0 bases at J; junction bases unmatched: 17. The CDR3 consists of 18 residues. CDR3 nucleotide sequence: TGTGCCAGTCCCGAATTCCCTAGCGGGTCGCCGAGCACAGATACGCAGTATTTT. Translated, it gives CASPEFPSGSPSTDTQYF.

This clone was seen a few times. The gene calls are TRBV7-9 and TRBJ2-3; 11 bases align to TRBD1. The ends lost 5 bases at V and 2 bases at J; junction bases unmatched: 3. This CDR3 has 15 amino acids. Germline-derived CDR1 and CDR2 are SEHNR and FQNEAQ (reference sequence). The CDR3 loop is CASSTGQGATDTQYF. CDR3 coding DNA: TGTGCCAGCAGCACCGGACAGGGGGCCACAGATACGCAGTATTTT.

The J gene is TRBJ1-5, the V gene TRBV7-8; D is unclear. Looked up from germline, CDR1 is SGHVS and CDR2 is FQNEAQ. The CDR3 loop spans 16 amino acids. Trimming left V 0 bases short and J 3 bases short, with 12 bases between. The CDR3 spells CASSLANRGVNQPQHF. The CDR3 bases are TGTGCCAGCAGCTTAGCGAATCGGGGTGTCAATCAGCCCCAGCATTTT.

This chain links TRBV2 with TRBJ2-5, with D unresolved. This CDR3 region has 14 residues. From germline, CDR1 is SNHLY and CDR2 FYNNEI. Between the trimmed V and J ends, which lost 5 bases and 0 bases, there was a span of 10 bases. This CDR3 reads CASSTNRDQETQYF. CDR3 sequence (DNA): TGTGCCAGCAGTACCAACAGAGACCAAGAGACCCAGTACTTC.

The rearrangement uses TRBV6-6 and TRBJ1-1; D possibly corresponds to TRBD1 (6 bases). CDR3 length: 13 residues. V was shortened by 10 bases and J by 4 bases, with 16 bases between the two germline ends. Germline values: CDR1 MNHNY, CDR2 SVGAGI (reference sequence). Here the CDR3 DNA reads TGTGCCATCCAGGACAGCTCGGGCACTGAAGCTTTCTTT. Protein sequence: CAIQDSSGTEAFF.

The V call is TRBV18, the J call TRBJ1-1; tentative D call: TRBD1 (5 bases). CDR3 size: 15 residues. CDR1 and CDR2 from the germline V gene are KGHSH and LQKENI. The V end was cut by 2 bases, the J end by 5 bases, with 15 bases between. CDR3 DNA: TGTGCCAGCTCACCAACGGCTATACGGGGGACTGAAGCTTTCTTT. It yields the protein CASSPTAIRGTEAFF.

The chain combines TRBV5-4 with TRBJ2-7, with TRBD2 identical over 12 bases. Germline CDR1 reads SGHNT; CDR2 reads YYREEE (reference sequence). V trimming: 1 base; J trimming: 7 bases; junction bases outside the gene matches: 6. The CDR3 has 15 amino acids. The CDR3 reads CASSLFGLAGREQYF. The CDR3, as DNA: TGTGCCAGCAGCTTGTTTGGACTAGCGGGACGGGAGCAGTACTTC.

CDR3 amino acids: CASSLEQGGTEAFF. The CDR3 region has the DNA TGTGCCAGCAGCTTAGAACAGGGGGGAACTGAAGCTTTCTTT. The rearrangement uses TRBV7-9 and TRBJ1-1; 8 bases line up with TRBD1. The germline V gene has CDR1 SEHNR and CDR2 FQNEAQ (reference sequence). Germline trimming cut 1 base from V and 5 bases from J; bases unmatched to any gene: 3. The CDR3 has 14 residues.

This chain joins TRBV19 and TRBJ2-2; 8 positions agree with TRBD2. Germline-derived CDR1 and CDR2 are LNHDA and SQIVND (reference sequence). There are 15 residues in the CDR3. The V gene end was trimmed by 3 bases and the J gene end by 4 bases; junction bases not matched to a gene: 4. CDR3 residues: CASSIVAGGTGELFF. In DNA, the CDR3 is TGTGCCAGTAGTATCGTCGCGGGAGGCACCGGGGAGCTGTTTTTT. Drawing the rest from reference TRBV19 and TRBJ2-2, the complete variable domain is DGGITQSPKYLFRKEGQNVTLSCEQNLNHDAMYWYRQDPGQGLRLIYYSQIVNDFQKGDIAEGYSVSREKKESFPLTVTSAQKNPTAFYLCASSIVAGGTGELFFGEGSRLTVL.

The chain couples TRBV27 to TRBJ1-5; possibly TRBD1 for D (6 bases). Per the germline V gene, CDR1 is MNHEY and CDR2 is SMNVEV (reference sequence). The CDR3 spans 13 residues. V dropped 6 bases and J dropped 9 bases, with 15 bases sitting between them. CDR3 amino acids: CASRLTGRTPQHF. DNA of the CDR3: TGTGCCAGCAGACTCACAGGGCGCACGCCCCAGCATTTT.